This is a list of T cell receptor beta chains from one sample in a study of cytomegalovirus exposure and HLA in healthy donors. The repertoire was sequenced with immunoSEQ multiplex PCR; TCRdb's copy has only in-frame clones and lacks some. The table lists some 130,000 clones, 70% to 80% of them singletons. Sequenced input: PBMCs. All receptors come from a man in his thirties or forties in good health and CMV-seronegative. The CDR3 runs from the conserved cysteine through the conserved F or W. The D gene is left open where the match is weak. Clone size, where shown, is once, few, many, or a class for clones that have expanded.

clone_size: -
d_call: -
j_call: TRBJ2-1
v_call: TRBV19
cdr3_nt: TGTGCCAGTAGTTCATTACCAGGCGTCAATGAGCAGTTCTTC
cdr3_aa: CASSSLPGVNEQFF

clone_size: -
d_call: TRBD1
j_call: TRBJ2-7
v_call: TRBV7-9
cdr3_nt: TGTGCCAGCAGCCGGGACAGGGACCTTTACCTGAGCTCCTACGAGCAGTACTTC
cdr3_aa: CASSRDRDLYLSSYEQYF

clone_size: -
d_call: -
j_call: TRBJ1-1
v_call: TRBV6-5
cdr3_nt: TGTGCCAGCAGTCCCCTCCCCTCCACTGAAGCTTTCTTT
cdr3_aa: CASSPLPSTEAFF

clone_size: -
d_call: -
j_call: TRBJ2-7
v_call: TRBV4-3
cdr3_nt: TGCGCCAGCAGCCAAGCCCTAGGTCCTCCCCCCGAGCAGTACTTC
cdr3_aa: CASSQALGPPPEQYF

clone_size: once
d_call: -
j_call: TRBJ1-1
v_call: TRBV7-8
cdr3_nt: TGTGCCAGCAGCCCACAGGAGACGGACACTGAAGCTTTCTTT
cdr3_aa: CASSPQETDTEAFF

clone_size: -
d_call: -
j_call: TRBJ2-7
v_call: TRBV18
cdr3_nt: TGTGCCAGCTCACCCCAAGGACTCCTCTACGAGCAGTACTTC
cdr3_aa: CASSPQGLLYEQYF

clone_size: -
d_call: -
j_call: TRBJ2-1
v_call: TRBV5-6
cdr3_nt: TGTGCCAGCAGCCCCTACCCCTCCGGGAGAGATTCCTACAATGAGCAGTTCTTC
cdr3_aa: CASSPYPSGRDSYNEQFF

clone_size: -
d_call: TRBD1
j_call: TRBJ2-7
v_call: TRBV19
cdr3_nt: TGTGCCAGTAGTATTGGTACGACAGGGGTGTACGAGCAGTACTTC
cdr3_aa: CASSIGTTGVYEQYF

clone_size: -
d_call: -
j_call: TRBJ2-3
v_call: TRBV27
cdr3_nt: TGTGCCAGCAGTTTAGGCCCTAGCACAGATACGCAGTATTTT
cdr3_aa: CASSLGPSTDTQYF

clone_size: few
d_call: -
j_call: TRBJ1-1
v_call: TRBV5-1
cdr3_nt: TGCGCCAGCAGCTTGGGGGCGGGTAGGGACACTGAAGCTTTCTTT
cdr3_aa: CASSLGAGRDTEAFF

clone_size: few
d_call: -
j_call: TRBJ2-7
v_call: TRBV5-1
cdr3_nt: TGCGCCAGCAGCTTGGGGAGGGTCGAGCAGTACTTC
cdr3_aa: CASSLGRVEQYF

clone_size: -
d_call: TRBD2
j_call: TRBJ2-3
v_call: TRBV29-1
cdr3_nt: TGCAGCGTGGGTGGGCGGGAGGGCCCAGATACGCAGTATTTT
cdr3_aa: CSVGGREGPDTQYF

clone_size: -
d_call: TRBD1
j_call: TRBJ2-3
v_call: TRBV4-1
cdr3_nt: TGCGCCAGCAGCCAGACAGGGGCAGATACGCAGTATTTT
cdr3_aa: CASSQTGADTQYF

clone_size: -
d_call: -
j_call: TRBJ2-2
v_call: TRBV18
cdr3_nt: TGTGCCAGCTCATCGCGGACAAGGAACACCGGGGAGCTGTTTTTT
cdr3_aa: CASSSRTRNTGELFF

clone_size: -
d_call: TRBD1
j_call: TRBJ2-7
v_call: TRBV28
cdr3_nt: TGTGCCAGCAGTTTTCCGGGACAGTCCTACGAGCAGTACTTC
cdr3_aa: CASSFPGQSYEQYF

clone_size: -
d_call: -
j_call: TRBJ1-1
v_call: TRBV2
cdr3_nt: TGTGCCAGCAACGGCGGAATCCTGTTCGGAGCTTTCTTT
cdr3_aa: CASNGGILFGAFF

clone_size: -
d_call: TRBD2
j_call: TRBJ2-3
v_call: TRBV9
cdr3_nt: TGTGCCAGCAGCAGAGGGACTAGCGGAAACACAGATACGCAGTATTTT
cdr3_aa: CASSRGTSGNTDTQYF

clone_size: -
d_call: TRBD2
j_call: TRBJ2-7
v_call: TRBV29-1
cdr3_nt: TGCAGCGCCGGGGGACTAGCGAACGAGCAGTACTTC
cdr3_aa: CSAGGLANEQYF

clone_size: -
d_call: TRBD2
j_call: TRBJ2-1
v_call: TRBV4-3
cdr3_nt: TGCGCCAGCAGCCAAGATCCCCACCCTAGCGGAAACAATGAGCAGTTCTTC
cdr3_aa: CASSQDPHPSGNNEQFF

clone_size: once
d_call: -
j_call: TRBJ1-5
v_call: TRBV19
cdr3_nt: TGTGCCAGTAGTATAGAGCGTCCGGAGGCCCAGCATTTT
cdr3_aa: CASSIERPEAQHF

clone_size: -
d_call: -
j_call: TRBJ2-3
v_call: TRBV7-9
cdr3_nt: TGTGCCAGCAGCTTAGATACGGGTCAGGATACGCAGTATTTT
cdr3_aa: CASSLDTGQDTQYF

clone_size: -
d_call: -
j_call: TRBJ2-7
v_call: TRBV7-9
cdr3_nt: TGTGCCAGCAGCCGGGGCGGGACGGGAGACTACGAGCAGTACTTC
cdr3_aa: CASSRGGTGDYEQYF

clone_size: -
d_call: TRBD1
j_call: TRBJ1-2
v_call: TRBV6-6
cdr3_nt: TGTGCCAGCAGCCGCCGGGACAGGGGGCGTGCCTATGGCTACACCTTC
cdr3_aa: CASSRRDRGRAYGYTF

clone_size: -
d_call: TRBD1
j_call: TRBJ1-1
v_call: TRBV10-3
cdr3_nt: TGTGCCATCAGTGAACCAGACAGGGGAGGCACTGAAGCTTTCTTT
cdr3_aa: CAISEPDRGGTEAFF

clone_size: -
d_call: -
j_call: TRBJ1-2
v_call: TRBV6-5
cdr3_nt: TGTGCCAGCAGTTCGGGACAAAACTATGGCTACACCTTC
cdr3_aa: CASSSGQNYGYTF

clone_size: -
d_call: -
j_call: TRBJ2-7
v_call: TRBV5-6
cdr3_nt: TGTGCCAGCAGCCCCCCTGGCGGGACGTACTACGAGCAGTACTTC
cdr3_aa: CASSPPGGTYYEQYF

clone_size: -
d_call: -
j_call: TRBJ1-1
v_call: TRBV6-5
cdr3_nt: TGTGCCAGCAGTTTCACACAGGGCCATGAAGCTTTCTTT
cdr3_aa: CASSFTQGHEAFF

clone_size: -
d_call: -
j_call: TRBJ2-7
v_call: TRBV25-1
cdr3_nt: TGTGCCAGCAGTGAAACGAACTACGGGGAGCAGTACTTC
cdr3_aa: CASSETNYGEQYF

clone_size: -
d_call: TRBD1
j_call: TRBJ1-5
v_call: TRBV18
cdr3_nt: TGTGCCAGCTCACCAAGTCCGGACAGGGTGGCGCAGCCCCAGCATTTT
cdr3_aa: CASSPSPDRVAQPQHF

clone_size: -
d_call: -
j_call: TRBJ2-1
v_call: TRBV30
cdr3_nt: TGTGCCTGGAGTGTAGGGGACTTTGAACAGCAGTTCTTC
cdr3_aa: CAWSVGDFEQQFF

clone_size: -
d_call: TRBD1
j_call: TRBJ1-5
v_call: TRBV7-2
cdr3_nt: TGTGCCAGCAGCTCCGAGGGGGCGATAAGCAATCAGCCCCAGCATTTT
cdr3_aa: CASSSEGAISNQPQHF

clone_size: -
d_call: -
j_call: TRBJ2-7
v_call: TRBV19
cdr3_nt: TGTGCCAGTAGTATTTGGTCGACAATGTTCTCCTACGAGCAGTACTTC
cdr3_aa: CASSIWSTMFSYEQYF

clone_size: -
d_call: TRBD1
j_call: TRBJ1-2
v_call: TRBV27
cdr3_nt: TGTGCCAGCAGTTTAGACAGGGGCCAGCTTGCCTTC
cdr3_aa: CASSLDRGQLAF

clone_size: -
d_call: -
j_call: TRBJ1-1
v_call: TRBV28
cdr3_nt: TGTGCCAGCAGTTTCCCCAGGGGCTGGACTGAAGCTTTCTTT
cdr3_aa: CASSFPRGWTEAFF

clone_size: -
d_call: TRBD2
j_call: TRBJ2-2
v_call: TRBV7-2
cdr3_nt: TGTGCCAGCAGCCGCGGGAGCGCGAACACCGGGGAGCTGTTTTTT
cdr3_aa: CASSRGSANTGELFF

clone_size: -
d_call: TRBD2
j_call: TRBJ2-7
v_call: TRBV11-2
cdr3_nt: TGTGCCAGCAGCTTAGTCGCGGGAGTTACCTCCTACGAGCAGTACTTC
cdr3_aa: CASSLVAGVTSYEQYF

clone_size: -
d_call: -
j_call: TRBJ2-5
v_call: TRBV9
cdr3_nt: TGTGCCAGCAGCCGACAAATCGGGATGGGGGGTGGTGAGACCCAGTACTTC
cdr3_aa: CASSRQIGMGGGETQYF

clone_size: -
d_call: TRBD1
j_call: TRBJ1-2
v_call: TRBV19
cdr3_nt: TGTGCCAGCCGGGACAGGATGAATGGCTACACCTTC
cdr3_aa: CASRDRMNGYTF

clone_size: few
d_call: TRBD2
j_call: TRBJ2-2
v_call: TRBV4-1
cdr3_nt: TGCGCCAGCAGCCAAGATAGGACTAGCGGCTACACCGGGGAGCTGTTTTTT
cdr3_aa: CASSQDRTSGYTGELFF

clone_size: once
d_call: TRBD2
j_call: TRBJ2-3
v_call: TRBV7-9
cdr3_nt: TGTGCCAGCAGCTTAGGTGCTAGCGGGAGTTGGACAGATACGCAGTATTTT
cdr3_aa: CASSLGASGSWTDTQYF

clone_size: -
d_call: -
j_call: TRBJ1-5
v_call: TRBV18
cdr3_nt: TGTGCCAGCTCACCAATGGGGGGAGGCGGCAATCAGCCCCAGCATTTT
cdr3_aa: CASSPMGGGGNQPQHF

clone_size: -
d_call: TRBD1
j_call: TRBJ2-1
v_call: TRBV4-3
cdr3_nt: TGCGCCAGCAGCCAAGGTCAGTTACAGGGGGCGCAAAATGAGCAGTTCTTC
cdr3_aa: CASSQGQLQGAQNEQFF

clone_size: -
d_call: -
j_call: TRBJ2-1
v_call: TRBV6-1
cdr3_nt: TGTGCCAGCAGTGAAACTTTCAATGAGCAGTTCTTC
cdr3_aa: CASSETFNEQFF

clone_size: -
d_call: -
j_call: TRBJ1-2
v_call: TRBV28
cdr3_nt: TGTGCCAGCAGTCAGACACTCGCCGGCTACACCTTC
cdr3_aa: CASSQTLAGYTF

clone_size: -
d_call: -
j_call: TRBJ1-2
v_call: TRBV5-4
cdr3_nt: TGTGCCAGCAGCACCGATGGACTCTATGGCTACACCTTC
cdr3_aa: CASSTDGLYGYTF

clone_size: -
d_call: -
j_call: TRBJ2-7
v_call: TRBV28
cdr3_nt: TGTGCCAGCAGTTCCGAATCCGCAGAGCGGTGGGTGGGCGAGCAGTACTTC
cdr3_aa: CASSSESAERWVGEQYF

clone_size: -
d_call: TRBD2
j_call: TRBJ2-5
v_call: TRBV5-4
cdr3_nt: TGTGCCAGCAGCTTTATCCTTAGCGGGAGGGCCCAGGAGACCCAGTACTTC
cdr3_aa: CASSFILSGRAQETQYF

clone_size: -
d_call: -
j_call: TRBJ1-3
v_call: TRBV23-1
cdr3_nt: TGCGCCAGCAGTCAATACCCCCCACGCGCTGGAAACACCATATATTTT
cdr3_aa: CASSQYPPRAGNTIYF

clone_size: -
d_call: TRBD2
j_call: TRBJ2-5
v_call: TRBV6-5
cdr3_nt: TGTGCCAGTAGCGGGAGATTAGAAGAGACCCAGTACTTC
cdr3_aa: CASSGRLEETQYF

clone_size: -
d_call: -
j_call: TRBJ2-3
v_call: TRBV4-1
cdr3_nt: TGCGCCAGCAGCGCTCCCGGGACAAGCACAGATACGCAGTATTTT
cdr3_aa: CASSAPGTSTDTQYF

clone_size: -
d_call: -
j_call: TRBJ2-2
v_call: TRBV9
cdr3_nt: TGTGCCAGTGAGGAGGGCTCGAACACCGGGGAGCTGTTTTTT
cdr3_aa: CASEEGSNTGELFF